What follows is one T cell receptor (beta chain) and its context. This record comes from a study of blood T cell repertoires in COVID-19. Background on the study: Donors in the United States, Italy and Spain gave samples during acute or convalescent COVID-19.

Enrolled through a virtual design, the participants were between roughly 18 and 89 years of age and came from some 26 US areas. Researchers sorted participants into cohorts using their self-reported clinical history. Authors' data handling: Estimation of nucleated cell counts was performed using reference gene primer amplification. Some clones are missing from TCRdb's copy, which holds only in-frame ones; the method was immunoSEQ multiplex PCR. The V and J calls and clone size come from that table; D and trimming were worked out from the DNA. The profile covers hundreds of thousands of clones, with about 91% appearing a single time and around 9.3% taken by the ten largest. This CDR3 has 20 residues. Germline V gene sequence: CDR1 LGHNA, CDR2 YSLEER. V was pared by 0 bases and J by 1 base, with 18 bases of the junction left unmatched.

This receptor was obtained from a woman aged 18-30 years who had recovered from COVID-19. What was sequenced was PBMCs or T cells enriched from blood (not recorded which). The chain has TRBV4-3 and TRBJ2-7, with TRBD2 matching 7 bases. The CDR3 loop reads CASSQEAPRTRRFGSYEQYF. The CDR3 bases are TGCGCCAGCAGCCAAGAAGCCCCCAGGACTAGGAGGTTTGGGTCCTACGAGCAGTACTTC.